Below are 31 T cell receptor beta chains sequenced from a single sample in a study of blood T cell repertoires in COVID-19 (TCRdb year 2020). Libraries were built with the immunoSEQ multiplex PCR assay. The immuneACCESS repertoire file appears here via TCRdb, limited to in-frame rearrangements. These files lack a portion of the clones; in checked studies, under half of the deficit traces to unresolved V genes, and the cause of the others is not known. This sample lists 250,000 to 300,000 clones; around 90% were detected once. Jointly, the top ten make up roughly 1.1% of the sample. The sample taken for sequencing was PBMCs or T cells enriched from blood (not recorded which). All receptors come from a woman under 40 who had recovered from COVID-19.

Here the CDR3 DNA reads TGCAGCGTTTCTACGGCGACTCGGGGCTACACCTTC. Residues: CSVSTATRGYTF. The chain joins TRBV29-1 to TRBJ1-2; no firm D call. V was shortened by 5 bases and J by 8 bases, with 15 bases between the two germline ends. The length of the CDR3 is 12 residues. CDR1 is SQVTM, CDR2 ANQGSEA, per germline.

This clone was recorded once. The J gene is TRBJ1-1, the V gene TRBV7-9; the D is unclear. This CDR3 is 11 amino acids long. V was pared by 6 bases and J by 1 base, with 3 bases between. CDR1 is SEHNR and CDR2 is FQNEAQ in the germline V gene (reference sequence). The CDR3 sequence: CASRANTEAFF. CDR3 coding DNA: TGTGCCAGCAGGGCGAACACTGAAGCTTTCTTT.

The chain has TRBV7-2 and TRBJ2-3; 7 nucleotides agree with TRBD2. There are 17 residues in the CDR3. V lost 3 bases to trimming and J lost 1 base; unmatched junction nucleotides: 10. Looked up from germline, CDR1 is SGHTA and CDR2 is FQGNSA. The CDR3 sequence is CASSFRLAGDGTDTQYF. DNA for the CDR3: TGTGCCAGCAGCTTCCGACTGGCGGGAGACGGCACAGATACGCAGTATTTT. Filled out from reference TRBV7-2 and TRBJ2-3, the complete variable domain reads GAGVSQSPSNKVTEKGKDVELRCDPISGHTALYWYRQSLGQGLEFLIYFQGNSAPDKSGLPSDRFSAERTGGSVSTLTIQRTQQEDSAVYLCASSFRLAGDGTDTQYFGPGTRLTVL.

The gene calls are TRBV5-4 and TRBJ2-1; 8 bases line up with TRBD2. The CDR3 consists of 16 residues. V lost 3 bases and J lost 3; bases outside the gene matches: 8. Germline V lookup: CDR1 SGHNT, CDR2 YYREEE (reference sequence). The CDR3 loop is CASSSPSGSLYNEQFF. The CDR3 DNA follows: TGTGCCAGCAGCTCCCCCAGCGGGAGCCTCTACAATGAGCAGTTCTTC.

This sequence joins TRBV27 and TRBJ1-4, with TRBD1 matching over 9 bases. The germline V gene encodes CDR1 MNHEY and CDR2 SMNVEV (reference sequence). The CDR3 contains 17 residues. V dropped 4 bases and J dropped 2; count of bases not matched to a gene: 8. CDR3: CASSSYRGLGTNEKLFF. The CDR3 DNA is TGTGCCAGCAGTTCGTACAGGGGGCTAGGGACTAATGAAAAACTGTTTTTT.

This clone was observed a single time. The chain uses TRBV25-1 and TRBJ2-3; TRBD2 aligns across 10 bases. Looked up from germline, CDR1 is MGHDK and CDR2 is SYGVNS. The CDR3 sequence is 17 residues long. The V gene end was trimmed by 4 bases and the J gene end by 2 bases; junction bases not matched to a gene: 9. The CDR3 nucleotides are TGTGCCAGCAGTGTGTCCGGGACTAGCGCCTACACAGATACGCAGTATTTT. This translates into CASSVSGTSAYTDTQYF. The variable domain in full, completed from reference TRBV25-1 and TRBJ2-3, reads EADIYQTPRYLVIGTGKKITLECSQTMGHDKMYWYQQDPGMELHLIHYSYGVNSTEKGDLSSESTVSRIRTEHFPLTLESARPSHTSQYLCASSVSGTSAYTDTQYFGPGTRLTVL.

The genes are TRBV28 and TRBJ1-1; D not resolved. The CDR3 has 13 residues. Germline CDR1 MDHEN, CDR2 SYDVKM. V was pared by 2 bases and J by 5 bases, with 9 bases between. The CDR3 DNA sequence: TGTGCCAGCAGTTTAGGGCTGTCAACTGAAGCTTTCTTT. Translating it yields CASSLGLSTEAFF. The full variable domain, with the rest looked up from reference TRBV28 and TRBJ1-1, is DVKVTQSSRYLVKRTGEKVFLECVQDMDHENMFWYRQDPGLGLRLIYFSYDVKMKEKGDIPEGYSVSREKKERFSLILESASTNQTSMYLCASSLGLSTEAFFGQGTRLTVV.

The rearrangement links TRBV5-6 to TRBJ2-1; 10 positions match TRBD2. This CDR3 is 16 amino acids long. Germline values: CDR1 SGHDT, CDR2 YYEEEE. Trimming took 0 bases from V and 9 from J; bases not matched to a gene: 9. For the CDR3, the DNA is TGTGCCAGCAGCTTGGTGGTTCTAGCGGGAGACGGTGAGCAGTTCTTC. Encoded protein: CASSLVVLAGDGEQFF.

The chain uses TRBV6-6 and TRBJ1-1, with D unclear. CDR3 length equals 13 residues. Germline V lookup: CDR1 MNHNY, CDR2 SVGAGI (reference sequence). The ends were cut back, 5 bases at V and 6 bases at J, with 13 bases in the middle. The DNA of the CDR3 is TGTGCCAGCAGTCCCTCCGGGTCGTCTGAAGCTTTCTTT. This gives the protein CASSPSGSSEAFF.

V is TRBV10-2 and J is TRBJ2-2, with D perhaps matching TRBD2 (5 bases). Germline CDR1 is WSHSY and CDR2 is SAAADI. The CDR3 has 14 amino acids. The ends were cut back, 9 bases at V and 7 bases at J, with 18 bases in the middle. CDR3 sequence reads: CARTDGRGHGELFF. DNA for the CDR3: TGCGCCAGAACCGACGGCCGGGGTCACGGGGAGCTGTTTTTT.

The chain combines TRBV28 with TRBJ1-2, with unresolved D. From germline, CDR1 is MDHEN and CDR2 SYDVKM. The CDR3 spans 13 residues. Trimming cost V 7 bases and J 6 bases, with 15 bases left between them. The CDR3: CASNDSGRDGYTF. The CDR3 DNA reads TGTGCCAGCAATGATTCCGGGAGAGATGGCTACACCTTC.

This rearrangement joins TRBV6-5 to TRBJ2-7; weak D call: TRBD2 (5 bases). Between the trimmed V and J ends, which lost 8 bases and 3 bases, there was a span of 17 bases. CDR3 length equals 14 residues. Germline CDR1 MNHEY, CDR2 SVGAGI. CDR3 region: CASRPGREYYEQYF. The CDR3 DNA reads TGTGCCAGCCGCCCGGGAAGGGAGTACTACGAGCAGTACTTC.

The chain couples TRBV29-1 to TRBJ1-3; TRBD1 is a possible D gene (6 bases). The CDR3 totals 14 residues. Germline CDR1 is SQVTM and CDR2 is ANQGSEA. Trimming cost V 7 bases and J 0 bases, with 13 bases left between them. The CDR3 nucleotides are TGCAGCGGGGGGCCGGGGGACTCTGGAAACACCATATATTTT. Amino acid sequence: CSGGPGDSGNTIYF.

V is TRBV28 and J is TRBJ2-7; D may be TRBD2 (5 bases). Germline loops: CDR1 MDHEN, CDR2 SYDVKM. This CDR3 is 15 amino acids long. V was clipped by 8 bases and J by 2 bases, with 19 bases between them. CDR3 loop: CASYLRGGGAYEQYF. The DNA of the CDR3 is TGTGCCAGCTATCTCCGCGGAGGTGGGGCCTACGAGCAGTACTTC. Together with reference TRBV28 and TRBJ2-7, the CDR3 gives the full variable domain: DVKVTQSSRYLVKRTGEKVFLECVQDMDHENMFWYRQDPGLGLRLIYFSYDVKMKEKGDIPEGYSVSREKKERFSLILESASTNQTSMYLCASYLRGGGAYEQYFGPGTRLTVT.

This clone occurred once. The CDR3 region is CATSDREGLRTGELFF. CDR3 nucleotide sequence: TGTGCCACCTCGGACAGGGAAGGGCTGAGGACCGGGGAGCTGTTTTTT. The rearrangement joins TRBV10-3 to TRBJ2-2; 8 bases line up with TRBD1. CDR1 and CDR2 from the germline V gene are ENHRY and SYGVKD. The CDR3 runs 16 residues. V lost 10 bases, J lost 5 bases, and 15 bases stayed unmatched.

The CDR3 DNA is TGTGCCAGCAGTTTTGGAGGGACCGGGGAGCTGTTTTTT. It yields the protein CASSFGGTGELFF. The chain employs TRBV28 and TRBJ2-2; D is perhaps TRBD2 (6 bases). Germline V CDR1 and CDR2: MDHEN, SYDVKM. The V end was cut by 3 bases, the J end by 5 bases, with 7 bases between. The CDR3 is 13 residues long.

The CDR3 DNA sequence: TGTGCCAGCAAGGACAGGAGTCGTGAAAAACTGTTTTTT. This sequence encodes CASKDRSREKLFF. The gene calls are TRBV12-3 or TRBV12-4 and TRBJ1-4, with 7 positions matching TRBD1. V lost 7 bases to trimming and J lost 7 bases; unmatched junction nucleotides: 6. The CDR3 length is 13 residues.

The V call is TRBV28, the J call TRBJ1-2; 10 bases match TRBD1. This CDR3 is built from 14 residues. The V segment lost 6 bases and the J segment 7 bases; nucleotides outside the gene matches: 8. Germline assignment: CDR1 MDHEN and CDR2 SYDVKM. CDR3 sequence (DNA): TGTGCCAGCAGAAGGACAGGGGGAGGTTCTGGCTACACCTTC. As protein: CASRRTGGGSGYTF.

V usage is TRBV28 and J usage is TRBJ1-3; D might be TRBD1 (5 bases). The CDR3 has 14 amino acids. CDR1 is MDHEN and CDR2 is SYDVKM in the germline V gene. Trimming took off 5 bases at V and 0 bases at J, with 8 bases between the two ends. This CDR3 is CASSRGSSGNTIYF. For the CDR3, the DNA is TGTGCCAGCAGTCGGGGGAGCTCTGGAAACACCATATATTTT.

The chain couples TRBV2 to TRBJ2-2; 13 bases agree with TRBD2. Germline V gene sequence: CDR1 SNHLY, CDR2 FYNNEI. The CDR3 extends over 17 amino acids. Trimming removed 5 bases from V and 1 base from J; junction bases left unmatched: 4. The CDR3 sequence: CASSRGTSGMNTGELFF. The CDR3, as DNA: TGTGCCAGCAGTCGAGGGACTAGCGGGATGAACACCGGGGAGCTGTTTTTT.

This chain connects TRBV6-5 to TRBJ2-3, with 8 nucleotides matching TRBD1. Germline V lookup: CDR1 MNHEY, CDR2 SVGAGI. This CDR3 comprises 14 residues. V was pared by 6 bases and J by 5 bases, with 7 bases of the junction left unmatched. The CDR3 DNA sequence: TGTGCCAGCAGAACTAGACAGGGGATAGATACGCAGTATTTT. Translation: CASRTRQGIDTQYF.

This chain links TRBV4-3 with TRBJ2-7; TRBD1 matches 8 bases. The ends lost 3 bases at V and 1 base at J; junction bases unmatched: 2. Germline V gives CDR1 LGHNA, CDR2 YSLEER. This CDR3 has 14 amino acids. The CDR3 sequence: CASSHGQGSYEQYF. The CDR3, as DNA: TGCGCCAGCAGCCACGGACAGGGTTCCTACGAGCAGTACTTC.

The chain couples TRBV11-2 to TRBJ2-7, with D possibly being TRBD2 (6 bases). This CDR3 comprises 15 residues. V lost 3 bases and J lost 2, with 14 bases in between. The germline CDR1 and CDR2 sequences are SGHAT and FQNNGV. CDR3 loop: CASSLGGMGTYEQYF. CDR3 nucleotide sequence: TGTGCCAGCAGCTTGGGCGGGATGGGAACCTACGAGCAGTACTTC.

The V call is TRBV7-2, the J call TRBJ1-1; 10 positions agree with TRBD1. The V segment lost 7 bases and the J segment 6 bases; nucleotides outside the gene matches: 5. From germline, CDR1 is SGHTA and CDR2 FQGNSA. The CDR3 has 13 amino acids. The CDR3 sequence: CASTMDRGAEAFF. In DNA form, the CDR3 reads TGTGCCAGCACCATGGACAGGGGGGCTGAAGCTTTCTTT.

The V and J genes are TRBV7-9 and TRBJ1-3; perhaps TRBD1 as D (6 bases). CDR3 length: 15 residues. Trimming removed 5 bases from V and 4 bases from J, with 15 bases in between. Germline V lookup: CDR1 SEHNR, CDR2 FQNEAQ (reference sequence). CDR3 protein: CASSPLQGNGNTIYF. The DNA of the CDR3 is TGTGCCAGCAGCCCCCTCCAGGGGAACGGAAACACCATATATTTT.

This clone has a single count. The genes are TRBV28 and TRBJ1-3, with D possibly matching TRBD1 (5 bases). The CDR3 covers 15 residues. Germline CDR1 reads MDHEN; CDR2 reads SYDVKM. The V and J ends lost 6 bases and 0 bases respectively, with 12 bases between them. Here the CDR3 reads CASREDSYSGNTIYF. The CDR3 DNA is TGTGCCAGCAGGGAAGACAGTTACTCTGGAAACACCATATATTTT.

CDR3 sequence reads: CASSPGTSGRNEQFF. The DNA of the CDR3 is TGTGCCAGCAGTCCCGGGACTAGCGGCCGCAATGAGCAGTTCTTC. The chain recombines TRBV27 with TRBJ2-1; 11 bases map to TRBD2. Trimming removed 5 bases from V and 6 bases from J; junction bases left unmatched: 6. Germline V gene data show CDR1 as MNHEY and CDR2 as SMNVEV (reference sequence). This CDR3 spans 15 amino acids.

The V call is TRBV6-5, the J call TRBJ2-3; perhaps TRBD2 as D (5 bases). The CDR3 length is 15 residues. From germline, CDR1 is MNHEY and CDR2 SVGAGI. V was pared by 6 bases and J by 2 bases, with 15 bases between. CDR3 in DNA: TGTGCCAGCAGCCATCGGGTGGGAGCCACAGATACGCAGTATTTT. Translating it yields CASSHRVGATDTQYF.

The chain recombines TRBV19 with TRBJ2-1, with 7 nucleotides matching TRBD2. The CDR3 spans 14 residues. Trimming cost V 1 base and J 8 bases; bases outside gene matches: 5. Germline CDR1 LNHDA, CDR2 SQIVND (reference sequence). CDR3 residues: CASSIGGGIDEQFF. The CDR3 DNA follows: TGTGCCAGTAGTATAGGGGGGGGGATCGATGAGCAGTTCTTC.

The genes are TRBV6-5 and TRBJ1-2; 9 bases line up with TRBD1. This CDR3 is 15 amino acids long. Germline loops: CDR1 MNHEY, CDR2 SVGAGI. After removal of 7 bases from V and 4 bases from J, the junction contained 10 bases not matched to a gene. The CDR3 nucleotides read TGTGCCAGCACTAGCCAACCGGGACAGGGCTATGGCTACACCTTC. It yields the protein CASTSQPGQGYGYTF.

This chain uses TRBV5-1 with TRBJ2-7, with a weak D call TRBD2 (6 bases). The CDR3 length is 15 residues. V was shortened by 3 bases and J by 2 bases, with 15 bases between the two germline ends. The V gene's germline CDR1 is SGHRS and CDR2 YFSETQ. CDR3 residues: CASSSAGTFTYEQYF. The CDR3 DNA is TGCGCCAGCAGCTCCGCCGGGACTTTCACCTACGAGCAGTACTTC.